The 8 T cell receptor beta chains presented below share a single source sample, sequenced in a study of T cells after yellow fever vaccination. One entry per CDR3 protein, called by TCRdb with MiXCR from the 5' RACE reads. The sample lists roughly 500,000 distinct CDR3 sequences, about 19% occurring once. This sample comprised PBMCs, obtained 15 days after the yellow fever booster vaccination. The receptors derive from a man aged 25-45 years who received the YFV17D yellow fever vaccine.

This clonotype came up a few times. This chain connects TRBV29-1 to TRBJ2-5; no definite D call. Trimming removed 4 bases from V and 7 bases from J, with 19 bases in between. The CDR3 length is 14 residues. Germline CDR1 SQVTM, CDR2 ANQGSEA. CDR3 region: CSVVGVGNTGTQYF. The CDR3, as DNA: TGCAGCGTTGTTGGAGTTGGGAATACTGGGACCCAGTACTTC.

This chain uses TRBV7-7 with TRBJ2-5, with D unclear. The CDR3 sequence is 14 residues long. The V and J ends lost 3 bases and 5 bases respectively, with 13 bases between them. CDR1 and CDR2 (germline): SSHAT, FNYEAQ (reference sequence). The CDR3 DNA sequence: TGTGCCAGCAGCTTGAGTCCCGGGTCGGAGACCCAGTACTTC. Its protein is CASSLSPGSETQYF. Variable domain in full (rest from reference TRBV7-7 and TRBJ2-5): GAGVSQSPRYKVTKRGQDVTLRCDPISSHATLYWYQQALGQGPEFLTYFNYEAQPDKSGLPSDRFSAERPEGSISTLTIQRTEQRDSAMYRCASSLSPGSETQYFGPGTRLLVL.

This clonotype was counted only a few times. This chain joins TRBV7-8 and TRBJ2-1; D remains unclear. The CDR3 spans 15 residues. Germline V gene sequence: CDR1 SGHVS, CDR2 FQNEAQ. Trimming removed 5 bases at V and 1 base at J, with 12 bases between. CDR3 in DNA: TGTGCCAGCAGCGTGGCTGCGGTTTCCTACAATGAGCAGTTCTTC. It codes for CASSVAAVSYNEQFF. The whole variable domain, filled in from reference TRBV7-8 and TRBJ2-1, reads GAGVSQSPRYKVAKRGQDVALRCDPISGHVSLFWYQQALGQGPEFLTYFQNEAQLDKSGLPSDRFFAERPEGSVSTLKIQRTQQEDSAVYLCASSVAAVSYNEQFFGPGTRLTVL.

The table lists this clonotype with a few counts. The V call is TRBV7-2, the J call TRBJ2-7; TRBD2 matches at 11 bases. Losses at the gene ends were 5 bases for V and 2 bases for J; bases not matched to a gene: 5. The CDR3 extends over 15 amino acids. The germline V gene has CDR1 SGHTA and CDR2 FQGNSA. CDR3 DNA: TGTGCCAGCAGCGGGGGACTAGCGGTAACCTACGAGCAGTACTTC. Residues: CASSGGLAVTYEQYF.

This clonotype was seen a few times. The chain recombines TRBV20-1 with TRBJ2-2; D gene uncertain. CDR3 size: 13 residues. CDR1 and CDR2 (germline): DFQATT, SNEGSKA (reference sequence). V was cut by 6 bases and J by 2 bases, with 10 bases left in between. CDR3 nucleotide sequence: TGCAGTGCGACCTTCCAAAACACCGGGGAGCTGTTTTTT. Translation gives CSATFQNTGELFF.

V usage is TRBV12-3 or TRBV12-4 and J usage is TRBJ2-4; TRBD2 aligns across 12 bases. Trimming removed 3 bases from V and 6 bases from J; junction bases left unmatched: 0. This CDR3 is 14 amino acids long. The CDR3 loop is CASSLGLAGNIQYF. The CDR3 coding sequence is TGTGCCAGCAGTTTGGGACTAGCGGGAAACATTCAGTACTTC.

This clonotype was counted between two and nine times. J is TRBJ2-2 and V is TRBV11-2; weak D call: TRBD2 (6 bases). Germline V gene sequence: CDR1 SGHAT, CDR2 FQNNGV. V shed 0 bases and J shed 7 bases, with 15 bases lying between them. The CDR3 totals 16 residues. The CDR3 DNA follows: TGTGCCAGCAGCTTAGATCGGAGGGAGTATGACGGGGAGCTGTTTTTT. It is translated as CASSLDRREYDGELFF.

In this sample, this clonotype turned up a few times. The chain joins TRBV6-5 to TRBJ2-7; 7 nucleotides align to TRBD2. Germline loops: CDR1 MNHEY, CDR2 SVGAGI. CDR3 length: 15 amino acids. J lost 5 bases, V lost 2 bases, and 9 bases had no gene match. In DNA, the CDR3 is TGTGCCAGCAGTTACATTGGCGGGAGTGCCCACGAGCAGTACTTC. Amino acids: CASSYIGGSAHEQYF.